A selection of T cell receptor beta chains follows, all from one sample in a study of T cells in Graves' hyperthyroidism and ophthalmopathy. Via MiXCR, TCRdb re-called the multiplex PCR reads, giving one row per CDR3 protein. The repertoire holds roughly 630,000 distinct CDR3 sequences, with around 14% as singletons. Sequences were obtained from blood. These receptors all come from a woman in her thirties with Graves' hyperthyroidism. CDR3s include the opening cysteine and the closing phenylalanine or tryptophan. Each record gives: CDR3 DNA, CDR3 protein, J gene, D gene, V gene, clone size. D genes are given only for firm matches. Size is stated for part of the rows, as once, few or many counts, or as a class when the clone is expanded.

CDR3nt: TGTGCCAGCGGTCGGTGGCCTGGACAGGGTTTCGCCACCGGGGAGCTGTTTTTT; CDR3aa: CASGRWPGQGFATGELFF; j_gene: TRBJ2-2; d_gene: TRBD1; v_gene: TRBV27; abundance: many
CDR3nt: TGCGCCAGCAGCCAAGAGGGTGGACACAATCAGCCCCAGCATTTT; CDR3aa: CASSQEGGHNQPQHF; j_gene: TRBJ1-5; d_gene: .; v_gene: TRBV4-1; abundance: few
CDR3nt: TGTGCCTGGAGTGTAGGTTACGAGCAGTACTTC; CDR3aa: CAWSVGYEQYF; j_gene: TRBJ2-7; d_gene: .; v_gene: TRBV30; abundance: many
CDR3nt: TGTGCCATCAGTGGCCCCCCGGGACAGATAAACACCGGGGAGCTGTTTTTT; CDR3aa: CAISGPPGQINTGELFF; j_gene: TRBJ2-2; d_gene: TRBD1; v_gene: TRBV10-3; abundance: .
CDR3nt: TGTGCCAGCAGAAGACCGAGTAACTATGGCTACACCTTC; CDR3aa: CASRRPSNYGYTF; j_gene: TRBJ1-2; d_gene: .; v_gene: TRBV6-2/TRBV6-3; abundance: many
CDR3nt: TGTGCCAGTAGTGGGACTAGCGATCAAACCAATGAGCAGTTCTTC; CDR3aa: CASSGTSDQTNEQFF; j_gene: TRBJ2-1; d_gene: TRBD2; v_gene: TRBV19; abundance: few
CDR3nt: TGTGCCAGCAGCCTGGGACTAGCGTATCAAGAGACCCAGTACTTC; CDR3aa: CASSLGLAYQETQYF; j_gene: TRBJ2-5; d_gene: TRBD2; v_gene: TRBV7-2; abundance: many
CDR3nt: TGTGCCAGCAGAACCTCCGGGACAGGGGGCTACGAGCAGTACTTC; CDR3aa: CASRTSGTGGYEQYF; j_gene: TRBJ2-7; d_gene: TRBD1; v_gene: TRBV28; abundance: many
CDR3nt: TGTGCCAGCAGCTTAATGGAGGGCGCGGGTACGCAGTATTTT; CDR3aa: CASSLMEGAGTQYF; j_gene: TRBJ2-3; d_gene: .; v_gene: TRBV11-1; abundance: many
CDR3nt: TGTGCCAGCACCGAGGACGCGCGGGAGCAGTACTTC; CDR3aa: CASTEDAREQYF; j_gene: TRBJ2-7; d_gene: .; v_gene: TRBV2; abundance: many
CDR3nt: TGCAGTGCTAGAACACCGGGACTAGCGGGAGAAGAGCAGTTCTTC; CDR3aa: CSARTPGLAGEEQFF; j_gene: TRBJ2-1; d_gene: TRBD2; v_gene: TRBV20-1; abundance: .
CDR3nt: TGTGCCAGCAGCACAATGACTAGCGGGGGCCAAGAGACCCAGTACTTC; CDR3aa: CASSTMTSGGQETQYF; j_gene: TRBJ2-5; d_gene: TRBD2; v_gene: TRBV5-5; abundance: many
CDR3nt: TGTGCCAGCTCACACTTCGGACAGGGGTACACCGGGGAGCTGTTTTTT; CDR3aa: CASSHFGQGYTGELFF; j_gene: TRBJ2-2; d_gene: TRBD1; v_gene: TRBV18; abundance: few
CDR3nt: TGTGCCAGCAGCTCTAGCACAACCGGGGAGCTGTTTTTT; CDR3aa: CASSSSTTGELFF; j_gene: TRBJ2-2; d_gene: .; v_gene: TRBV7-9; abundance: .
CDR3nt: TGTGCCAGCAGCTTAGAGCTCTCAGCGGGAGCAAGGAGTGAGCAGTTCTTC; CDR3aa: CASSLELSAGARSEQFF; j_gene: TRBJ2-1; d_gene: TRBD2; v_gene: TRBV11-2; abundance: .
CDR3nt: TGCAGCGTTGACCATGGACAGGGGAACACTGAAGCTTTCTTT; CDR3aa: CSVDHGQGNTEAFF; j_gene: TRBJ1-1; d_gene: TRBD1; v_gene: TRBV29-1; abundance: few
CDR3nt: TGTGCCCTAATTGGGGGTTTCAACACTGAAGCTTTCTTT; CDR3aa: CALIGGFNTEAFF; j_gene: TRBJ1-1; d_gene: .; v_gene: TRBV10-3; abundance: .
CDR3nt: TGCAGTGCTCGGCGCGGGATCACAGATACGCAGTATTTT; CDR3aa: CSARRGITDTQYF; j_gene: TRBJ2-3; d_gene: .; v_gene: TRBV20-1; abundance: .
CDR3nt: TGTGCCAGCAGTTTATACCGGACAGGGACGAGGAACACTGAAGCTTTCTTT; CDR3aa: CASSLYRTGTRNTEAFF; j_gene: TRBJ1-1; d_gene: TRBD1; v_gene: TRBV28; abundance: .
CDR3nt: TGTGCCAGCAGCTTACTACAGTTCTCTAACTATGGCTACACCTTC; CDR3aa: CASSLLQFSNYGYTF; j_gene: TRBJ1-2; d_gene: .; v_gene: TRBV11-2; abundance: many
CDR3nt: TGTGCCATCAGTCAGGGGGAGGGTACAGATACGCAGTATTTT; CDR3aa: CAISQGEGTDTQYF; j_gene: TRBJ2-3; d_gene: .; v_gene: TRBV10-3; abundance: few
CDR3nt: TGTGCCAGCAGTTTAATGTCCGGGACATATAATTCACCCCTCCACTTT; CDR3aa: CASSLMSGTYNSPLHF; j_gene: TRBJ1-6; d_gene: .; v_gene: TRBV28; abundance: few
CDR3nt: TGTGCCAGCAGGCAACCGGGACTTGGGTCGGAGACCCAGTACTTC; CDR3aa: CASRQPGLGSETQYF; j_gene: TRBJ2-5; d_gene: .; v_gene: TRBV6-2/TRBV6-3; abundance: .
CDR3nt: TGTGCCAGCTCACCTATCCCGAACATGAACACTGAAGCTTTCTTT; CDR3aa: CASSPIPNMNTEAFF; j_gene: TRBJ1-1; d_gene: .; v_gene: TRBV18; abundance: many
CDR3nt: TGCGCCAGCAGCCAACGGACAGGGACTAACTATGGCTACACCTTC; CDR3aa: CASSQRTGTNYGYTF; j_gene: TRBJ1-2; d_gene: TRBD1; v_gene: TRBV4-1; abundance: .
CDR3nt: TGTGCCAGCTCACCAGGCGAGGGAGTCGGAAAACTGTTTTTT; CDR3aa: CASSPGEGVGKLFF; j_gene: TRBJ1-4; d_gene: .; v_gene: TRBV18; abundance: .
CDR3nt: TGCGCCAGCAGCTTGATGGCAGGATCGATCACTGAAGCTTTCTTT; CDR3aa: CASSLMAGSITEAFF; j_gene: TRBJ1-1; d_gene: .; v_gene: TRBV5-1; abundance: .
CDR3nt: TGTGCCAGCAGCAATCAGCCAGGGGCTTACAATGAGCAGTTCTTC; CDR3aa: CASSNQPGAYNEQFF; j_gene: TRBJ2-1; d_gene: .; v_gene: TRBV11-2; abundance: many
CDR3nt: TGTGCCAGCAGTCTCGGCCCAGGGCTCTCCTACGAGCAGTACTTC; CDR3aa: CASSLGPGLSYEQYF; j_gene: TRBJ2-7; d_gene: .; v_gene: TRBV6-1; abundance: many
CDR3nt: TGCAGTGCCCCGTTGACCGTAGGGACAGAGCAGTTCTTC; CDR3aa: CSAPLTVGTEQFF; j_gene: TRBJ2-1; d_gene: .; v_gene: TRBV20-1; abundance: many
CDR3nt: TGTGCCAGCAGCCCTTCCACGGGGAGTTATGAGCAGTTCTTC; CDR3aa: CASSPSTGSYEQFF; j_gene: TRBJ2-1; d_gene: .; v_gene: TRBV3-1; abundance: many
CDR3nt: TGTGCCAGCAGCCAAGGTCCGTTTGAAGCTTTCTTT; CDR3aa: CASSQGPFEAFF; j_gene: TRBJ1-1; d_gene: .; v_gene: TRBV3-1; abundance: many
CDR3nt: TGTGCCAGCAGTCCATTAGACAGGGTGAACACTGAAGCTTTCTTT; CDR3aa: CASSPLDRVNTEAFF; j_gene: TRBJ1-1; d_gene: TRBD1; v_gene: TRBV27; abundance: many
CDR3nt: TGTGCCAGCAGCTGCACCGGGACAGGGGATTTGTGTCACCAGTTCTTC; CDR3aa: CASSCTGTGDLCHQFF; j_gene: TRBJ2-1; d_gene: TRBD1; v_gene: TRBV11-2; abundance: many
CDR3nt: TGTGCCAGCAGGTCGGCCGGGGGACTAGCGGGAGATACGCAGTATTTT; CDR3aa: CASRSAGGLAGDTQYF; j_gene: TRBJ2-3; d_gene: TRBD2; v_gene: TRBV28; abundance: many
CDR3nt: TGTGCCAGCAGTTACTCCTCCGGGACAGGGGGCGAAAAACTGTTTTTT; CDR3aa: CASSYSSGTGGEKLFF; j_gene: TRBJ1-4; d_gene: TRBD1; v_gene: TRBV6-5; abundance: many
CDR3nt: TGTGCCAGCAGCGGGACAGGGGGCTCGTACGAGCAGTACTTC; CDR3aa: CASSGTGGSYEQYF; j_gene: TRBJ2-7; d_gene: TRBD1; v_gene: TRBV6-1; abundance: many
CDR3nt: TGTGCCAGCAGTACGCCAATGAAGAACTACGAGCAGTACTTC; CDR3aa: CASSTPMKNYEQYF; j_gene: TRBJ2-7; d_gene: .; v_gene: TRBV6-1; abundance: .
CDR3nt: TGCAGTGCTCCGAGGCCCCCGAGAGCAGATACGCAGTATTTT; CDR3aa: CSAPRPPRADTQYF; j_gene: TRBJ2-3; d_gene: .; v_gene: TRBV20-1; abundance: few
CDR3nt: TGTGCCAGTAGTAGAGGGTCTGGGAGCTACCAAGAGACCCAGTACTTC; CDR3aa: CASSRGSGSYQETQYF; j_gene: TRBJ2-5; d_gene: .; v_gene: TRBV19; abundance: few
CDR3nt: TGTGCCAGCAGCTTGCATAGCGGGAGGGCCGCAGATACGCAGTATTTT; CDR3aa: CASSLHSGRAADTQYF; j_gene: TRBJ2-3; d_gene: TRBD2; v_gene: TRBV11-2; abundance: many
CDR3nt: TGCAGTGCTAGAAATAGTATCGGGGGAGCGACGGCCGGGGAGCTGTTTTTT; CDR3aa: CSARNSIGGATAGELFF; j_gene: TRBJ2-2; d_gene: .; v_gene: TRBV20-1; abundance: many
CDR3nt: TGTGCCACCAGTGATTTTAGGTCGGGAGGAATCGGTGAGCAGTTCTTC; CDR3aa: CATSDFRSGGIGEQFF; j_gene: TRBJ2-1; d_gene: TRBD2; v_gene: TRBV24-1; abundance: .
CDR3nt: TGCGCCAGCAGCTTGGCCAGCGGACTAGCGGGACCGAACACCGGGGAGCTGTTTTTT; CDR3aa: CASSLASGLAGPNTGELFF; j_gene: TRBJ2-2; d_gene: TRBD2; v_gene: TRBV5-1; abundance: .
CDR3nt: TGCGCCAGCAGCTTGGAAGCGTGGGTGGGTGAAGCTTTCTTT; CDR3aa: CASSLEAWVGEAFF; j_gene: TRBJ1-1; d_gene: .; v_gene: TRBV5-1; abundance: many
CDR3nt: TGTGCCAGCAGGACACAGGGGGCGGGGGAGACCCAGTACTTC; CDR3aa: CASRTQGAGETQYF; j_gene: TRBJ2-5; d_gene: TRBD1; v_gene: TRBV6-1; abundance: many
CDR3nt: TGCGCCAGCAGCCCGGGGACTAGCGGGAGTATAACAGATACGCAGTATTTT; CDR3aa: CASSPGTSGSITDTQYF; j_gene: TRBJ2-3; d_gene: TRBD2; v_gene: TRBV5-1; abundance: few
CDR3nt: TGTGCCAGCAGCCCCCCCGTAAAGAGGACAGGGCAGGCTGAAGCTTTCTTT; CDR3aa: CASSPPVKRTGQAEAFF; j_gene: TRBJ1-1; d_gene: TRBD1; v_gene: TRBV7-9; abundance: many
CDR3nt: TGTGCCTGGACTTCCTGGGGCTCTGGAAACACCATATATTTT; CDR3aa: CAWTSWGSGNTIYF; j_gene: TRBJ1-3; d_gene: .; v_gene: TRBV30; abundance: many
CDR3nt: TGTGCCAGCAGCCAAGGGGCAGGGGACTATGGCTACACCTTC; CDR3aa: CASSQGAGDYGYTF; j_gene: TRBJ1-2; d_gene: .; v_gene: TRBV4-2; abundance: few
CDR3nt: TGCGCCAGCAGCCCGGGGACTAGCGGGACATTCTACGAGCAGTACTTC; CDR3aa: CASSPGTSGTFYEQYF; j_gene: TRBJ2-7; d_gene: TRBD2; v_gene: TRBV5-1; abundance: many
CDR3nt: TGTGCCAGCAGCCGAGGGACTAGCGGATATGAGCAGTTCTTC; CDR3aa: CASSRGTSGYEQFF; j_gene: TRBJ2-1; d_gene: TRBD2; v_gene: TRBV7-2; abundance: many
CDR3nt: TGTGCCGGCCGTGAAGTCTCCTATAATTCACCCCTCCACTTT; CDR3aa: CAGREVSYNSPLHF; j_gene: TRBJ1-6; d_gene: .; v_gene: TRBV6-1; abundance: .
CDR3nt: TGTGCCTGGTCCATGTCGTCCTACAATGAGCAGTTCTTC; CDR3aa: CAWSMSSYNEQFF; j_gene: TRBJ2-1; d_gene: .; v_gene: TRBV30; abundance: many
CDR3nt: TGTGCCAGCAGTTTGTCTAGCGGGAGGGCTTGGTACAATGAGCAGTTCTTC; CDR3aa: CASSLSSGRAWYNEQFF; j_gene: TRBJ2-1; d_gene: TRBD2; v_gene: TRBV27; abundance: many
CDR3nt: TGCGCCAACAGCTTGGTGGGGGATCAGAACACTGAAGCTTTCTTT; CDR3aa: CANSLVGDQNTEAFF; j_gene: TRBJ1-1; d_gene: .; v_gene: TRBV5-1; abundance: few
CDR3nt: TGTGCCAGCAGGCGGGGGCCTTACTACGAGCAGTACTTC; CDR3aa: CASRRGPYYEQYF; j_gene: TRBJ2-7; d_gene: .; v_gene: TRBV14; abundance: .